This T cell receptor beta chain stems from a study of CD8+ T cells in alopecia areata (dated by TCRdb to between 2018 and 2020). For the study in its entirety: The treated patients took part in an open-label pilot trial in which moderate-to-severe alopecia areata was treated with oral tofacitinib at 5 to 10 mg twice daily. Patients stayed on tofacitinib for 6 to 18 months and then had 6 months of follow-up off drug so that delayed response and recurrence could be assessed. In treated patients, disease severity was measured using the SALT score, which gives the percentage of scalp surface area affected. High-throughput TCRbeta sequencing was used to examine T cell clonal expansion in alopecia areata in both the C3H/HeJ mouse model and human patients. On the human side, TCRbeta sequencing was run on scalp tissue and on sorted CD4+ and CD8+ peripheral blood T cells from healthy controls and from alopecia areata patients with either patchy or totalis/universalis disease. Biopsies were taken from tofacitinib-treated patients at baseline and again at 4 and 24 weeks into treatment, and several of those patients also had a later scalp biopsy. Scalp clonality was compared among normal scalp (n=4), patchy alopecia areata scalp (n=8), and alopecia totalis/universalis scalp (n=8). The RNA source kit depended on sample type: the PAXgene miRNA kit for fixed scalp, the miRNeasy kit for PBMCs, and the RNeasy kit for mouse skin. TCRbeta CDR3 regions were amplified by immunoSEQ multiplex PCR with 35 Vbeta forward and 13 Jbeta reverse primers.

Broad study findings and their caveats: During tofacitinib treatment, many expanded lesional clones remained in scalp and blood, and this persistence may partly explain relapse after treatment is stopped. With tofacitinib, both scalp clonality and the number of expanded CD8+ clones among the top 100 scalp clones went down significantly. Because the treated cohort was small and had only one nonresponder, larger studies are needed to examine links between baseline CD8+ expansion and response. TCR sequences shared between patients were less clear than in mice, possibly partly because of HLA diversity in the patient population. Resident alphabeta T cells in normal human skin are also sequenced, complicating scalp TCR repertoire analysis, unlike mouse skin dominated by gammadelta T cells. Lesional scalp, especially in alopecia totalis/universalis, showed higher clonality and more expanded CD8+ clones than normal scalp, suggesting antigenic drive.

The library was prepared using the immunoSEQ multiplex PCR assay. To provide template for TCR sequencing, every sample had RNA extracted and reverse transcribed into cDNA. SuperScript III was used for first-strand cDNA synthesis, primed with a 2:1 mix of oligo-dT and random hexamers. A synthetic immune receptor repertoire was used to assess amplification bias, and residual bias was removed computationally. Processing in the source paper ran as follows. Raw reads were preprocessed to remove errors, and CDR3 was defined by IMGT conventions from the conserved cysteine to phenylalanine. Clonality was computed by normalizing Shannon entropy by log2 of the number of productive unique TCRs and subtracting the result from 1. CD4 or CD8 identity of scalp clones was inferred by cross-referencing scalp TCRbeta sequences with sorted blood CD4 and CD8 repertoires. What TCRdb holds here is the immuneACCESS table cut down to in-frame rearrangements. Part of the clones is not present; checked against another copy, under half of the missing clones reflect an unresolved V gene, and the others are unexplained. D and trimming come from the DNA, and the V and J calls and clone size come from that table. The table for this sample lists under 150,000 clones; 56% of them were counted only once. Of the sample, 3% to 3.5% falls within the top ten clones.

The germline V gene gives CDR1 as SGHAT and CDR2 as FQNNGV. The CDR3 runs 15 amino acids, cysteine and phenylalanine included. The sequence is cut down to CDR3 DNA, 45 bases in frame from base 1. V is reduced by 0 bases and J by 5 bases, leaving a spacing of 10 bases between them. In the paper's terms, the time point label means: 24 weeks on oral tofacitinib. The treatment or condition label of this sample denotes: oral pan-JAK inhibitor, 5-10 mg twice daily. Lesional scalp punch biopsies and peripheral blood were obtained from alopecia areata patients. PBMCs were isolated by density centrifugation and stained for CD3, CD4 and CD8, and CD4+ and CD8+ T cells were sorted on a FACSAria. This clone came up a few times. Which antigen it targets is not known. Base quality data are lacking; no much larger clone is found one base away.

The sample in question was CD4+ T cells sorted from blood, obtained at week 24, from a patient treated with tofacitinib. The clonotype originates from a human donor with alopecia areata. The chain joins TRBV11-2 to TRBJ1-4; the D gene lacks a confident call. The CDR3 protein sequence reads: CASSLDPTGNEKLFF. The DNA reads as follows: TGTGCCAGCAGCTTAGATCCAACGGGCAATGAAAAACTGTTTTTT.